The present T cell receptor (beta chain) was sequenced within a study of blood T cell repertoires in COVID-19. Trimming pared 0 bases from V and 0 bases from J, leaving 6 bases between. This CDR3 comprises 15 residues. Germline V CDR1 and CDR2: MGHRA, YSYEKL. In the authors' workflow: Nucleated cell number was recorded as an estimate derived from reference gene primer amplification. The data were produced by immunoSEQ multiplex PCR, yet TCRdb's version contains in-frame clones alone and is incomplete. The D gene and trimming were derived from the DNA, and the V and J assignments and clone size from that table. Of roughly 160,000 clones in the sample, 82% were seen once.

V usage is TRBV4-1 and J usage is TRBJ2-4; D is ambiguous. The origin of this receptor is a woman over 75 with active or convalescent COVID-19. Sample: peripheral blood. The CDR3 region has the DNA TGCGCCAGCAGCCAAGATTCGGGAGCCAAAAACATTCAGTACTTC. Its translation is CASSQDSGAKNIQYF.